This TCR beta chain was documented in a study of chemoradiotherapy in HPV16-positive cancers. Study-wide results and caveats: Functional assays defining HPV-specific T cells used only a couple of HPV16-positive patients.

This clone was seen just once. What it recognizes is unknown. Repertoires were sampled repeatedly during chemoradiotherapy. Repertoires were generated with immunoSEQ multiplex PCR, while TCRdb's copy carries only in-frame clones and drops some. Among about 53,000 clones listed, 90% were seen once. CDR1 SGHAT and CDR2 FQNNGV come from the germline V gene. The CDR3 has 15 amino acids. V lost 5 bases and J 0 bases, leaving 11 bases between the germline ends. This receptor was identified in a human donor with HPV-associated anogenital cancer. The chain has TRBV11-2 and TRBJ2-4, with D uncertain. The specimen comprised blood, sampled from a patient who underwent chemoradiotherapy. The CDR3 DNA sequence: TGTGCCAGCAGCCCGGAGTGGAAAGCCAAAAACATTCAGTACTTC. Its protein product is CASSPEWKAKNIQYF. Full variable domain (missing parts from reference TRBV11-2 and TRBJ2-4): EAGVAQSPRYKIIEKRQSVAFWCNPISGHATLYWYQQILGQGPKLLIQFQNNGVVDDSQLPKDRFSAERLKGVDSTLKIQPAKLEDSAVYLCASSPEWKAKNIQYFGAGTRLSVL.